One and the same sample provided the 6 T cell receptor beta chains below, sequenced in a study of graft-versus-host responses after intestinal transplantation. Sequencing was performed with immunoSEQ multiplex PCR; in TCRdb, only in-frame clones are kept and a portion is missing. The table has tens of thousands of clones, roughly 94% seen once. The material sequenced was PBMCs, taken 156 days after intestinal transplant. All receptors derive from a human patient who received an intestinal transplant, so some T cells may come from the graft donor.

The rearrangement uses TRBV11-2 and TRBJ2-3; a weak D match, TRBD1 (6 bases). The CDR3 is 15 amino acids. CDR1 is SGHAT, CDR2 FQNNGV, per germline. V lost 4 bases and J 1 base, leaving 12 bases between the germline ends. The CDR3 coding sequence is TGTGCCAGCAGCTCCCGCGAGGGGGGCACAGATACGCAGTATTTT. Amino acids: CASSSREGGTDTQYF.

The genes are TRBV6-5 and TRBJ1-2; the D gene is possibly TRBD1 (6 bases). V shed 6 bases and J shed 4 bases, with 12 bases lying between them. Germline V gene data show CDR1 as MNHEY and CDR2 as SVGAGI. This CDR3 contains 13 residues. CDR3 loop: CASRDGTPYGYTF. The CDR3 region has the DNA TGTGCCAGCAGAGACGGGACACCCTATGGCTACACCTTC.

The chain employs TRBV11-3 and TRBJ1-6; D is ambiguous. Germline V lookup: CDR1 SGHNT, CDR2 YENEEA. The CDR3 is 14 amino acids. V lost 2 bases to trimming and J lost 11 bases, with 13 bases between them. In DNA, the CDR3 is TGTGCCAGCAGCTTAAACCGGGCCCTGGCACCCCTCCACTTT. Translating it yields CASSLNRALAPLHF. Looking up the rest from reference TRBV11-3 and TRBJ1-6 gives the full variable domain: EAGVVQSPRYKIIEKKQPVAFWCNPISGHNTLYWYLQNLGQGPELLIRYENEEAVDDSQLPKDRFSAERLKGVDSTLKIQPAELGDSAVYLCASSLNRALAPLHFGNGTRLTVT.

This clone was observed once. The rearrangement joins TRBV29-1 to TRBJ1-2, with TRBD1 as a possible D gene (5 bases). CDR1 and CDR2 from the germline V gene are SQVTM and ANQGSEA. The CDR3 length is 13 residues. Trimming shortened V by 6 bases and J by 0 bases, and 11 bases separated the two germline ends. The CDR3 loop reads CSVETETNYGYTF. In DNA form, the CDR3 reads TGCAGCGTGGAGACAGAGACTAACTATGGCTACACCTTC.

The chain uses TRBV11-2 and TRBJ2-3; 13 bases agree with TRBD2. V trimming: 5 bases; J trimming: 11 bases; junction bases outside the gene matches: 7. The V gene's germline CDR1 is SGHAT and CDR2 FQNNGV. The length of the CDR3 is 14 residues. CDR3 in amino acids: CASSLGLAGIWQYF. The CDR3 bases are TGTGCCAGCAGCCTGGGACTAGCGGGGATCTGGCAGTATTTT.

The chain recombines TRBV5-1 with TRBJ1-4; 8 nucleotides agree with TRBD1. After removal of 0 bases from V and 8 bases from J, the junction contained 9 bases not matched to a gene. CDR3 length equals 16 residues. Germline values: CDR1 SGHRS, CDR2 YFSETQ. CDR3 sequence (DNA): TGCGCCAGCAGCTTGGCAGGGAAGACAGGGGACGAAAAACTGTTTTTT. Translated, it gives CASSLAGKTGDEKLFF.